This T cell receptor beta chain was identified in a study of CD4 T cells in relation to SARS-CoV-2 and coronaviruses. Here immunoSEQ multiplex PCR was the method, and the copy in TCRdb shows in-frame clones only, minus some. The sample shows more than 55,000 clones, around 86% of them seen only once. Before the COVID-19 pandemic, during about 2010-2019, CD4+ T cells were taken from unexposed donors. Deletions cut 2 bases from V and 6 bases from J, with 20 bases between. CDR3 length: 16 residues. Germline CDR1 is GTSNPN and CDR2 is SVGIG (reference sequence). V usage is TRBV30 and J usage is TRBJ1-5; D remains ambiguous. The clonotype was recovered from a human donor in good health. The sequencing input was memory CD4+ T cells from PBMCs. The CDR3 region has the DNA TGTGCCTGGAGTATTGGGCGGGGAGGTCTTCGTCAGCCCCAGCATTTT. Amino acid sequence: CAWSIGRGGLRQPQHF.